This T cell receptor beta chain is drawn from a study of cytomegalovirus exposure and HLA in healthy donors. The CDR3 length is 15 residues. The V end was cut by 4 bases, the J end by 4 bases, with 16 bases between. In germline, CDR1 is SNHLY, CDR2 FYNNEI. To note about this clone: Its target is unknown.

Findings of the study overall: Most TCR sequences were seen very rarely across donors, but some public TCRs occurred in many. Data from an earlier analysis indicated that most TCR beta V segments were productive either about 87% or about 30% of the time. A few chains linked to CMV were shown in vitro to be specific for CMV antigens. A classifier reportedly called cytomegalovirus status with high sensitivity and specificity.

The primer mix had 60 Vbeta and 13 Jbeta primers. Method: immunoSEQ multiplex PCR; TCRdb's copy keeps in-frame clones and lacks some. The sample carries some 170,000 clones, over 75% recorded once. The sample comprised PBMCs. The TCR sequence derives from a woman in her late teens or twenties in good health and CMV-seronegative. This rearrangement joins TRBV2 to TRBJ1-2; no clear D gene. The CDR3 here is CASSASIAQTYGYTF. In nucleotides, the CDR3 is TGTGCCAGCAGTGCGAGCATAGCCCAGACCTATGGCTACACCTTC.